These T cell receptor beta chains were read from a single sample in a study of long-term antiretroviral therapy in people with HIV. TCRdb keeps only in-frame clones here, not all; method: immunoSEQ multiplex PCR. This repertoire shows tens of thousands of clones, 82% found once; its top ten account for about 5%. This specimen consisted of unsorted PBMCs, obtained 1.1 years before starting antiretroviral therapy. These receptors were obtained from a woman under 40 with HIV. The CDR3 runs from the conserved cysteine through the conserved F or W. D genes are given only for firm matches. Only part of the rows carry a size: once, few, many, or a class if the clone is expanded.

v_gene,d_gene,abundance,j_gene,CDR3aa,CDR3nt
TRBV10-3,TRBD2,NA,TRBJ2-1,CAISDYSGGAATLYNEQFF,TGTGCCATCAGTGATTACAGCGGGGGAGCCGCAACCCTCTACAATGAGCAGTTCTTC
TRBV18,NA,NA,TRBJ2-7,CASSPVVAGEQYF,TGTGCCAGCTCACCAGTCGTCGCAGGGGAGCAGTACTTC
TRBV5-5,NA,NA,TRBJ1-6,CASSWGELGSPLHF,TGTGCCAGCAGCTGGGGCGAGCTGGGTTCACCCCTCCACTTT
TRBV6-5,NA,NA,TRBJ1-4,CASSYTGGNEKLFF,TGTGCCAGCAGTTACACCGGGGGTAATGAAAAACTGTTTTTT
TRBV2,NA,NA,TRBJ1-2,CASSEGTSYYGYTF,TGTGCCAGCAGTGAAGGGACGTCTTACTATGGCTACACCTTC
TRBV2,NA,NA,TRBJ2-3,CASTSEYSIITDTQYF,TGTGCCAGCACTAGCGAATACTCAATAATAACAGATACGCAGTATTTT
TRBV7-2,TRBD1,NA,TRBJ1-6,CASRPDRGNSPLHF,TGTGCCAGCAGACCCGACAGGGGTAATTCACCCCTCCACTTT
TRBV6-5,NA,NA,TRBJ2-7,CASSYSSDYEQYF,TGTGCCAGCAGTTACAGTTCGGATTACGAGCAGTACTTC
TRBV15,NA,NA,TRBJ1-4,CATSRAGSGSTNEKLFF,TGTGCCACCAGCAGAGCCGGTTCGGGGTCTACTAATGAAAAACTGTTTTTT
TRBV19,NA,NA,TRBJ1-2,CASSIPVSGDYGYTF,TGTGCCAGTAGTATTCCGGTATCGGGGGACTATGGCTACACCTTC
TRBV27,NA,NA,TRBJ1-4,CASSFQGLTEKLFF,TGTGCCAGCAGTTTCCAGGGCCTGACCGAAAAACTGTTTTTT
TRBV27,NA,once,TRBJ2-1,CASSSGKYNEQFF,TGTGCCAGCAGTTCGGGAAAGTACAATGAGCAGTTCTTC
TRBV25-1,NA,NA,TRBJ2-2,CASSDYRSGELFF,TGTGCCAGCAGTGACTACAGGTCCGGGGAGCTGTTTTTT
TRBV6-1,TRBD1,NA,TRBJ1-1,CASSESRPGGLNTEAFF,TGTGCCAGCAGTGAAAGTAGACCAGGGGGTTTGAACACTGAAGCTTTCTTT
TRBV10-3,TRBD2,NA,TRBJ2-2,CAISESRIAGANTGELFF,TGTGCCATCAGTGAGTCGAGGATAGCGGGGGCGAACACCGGGGAGCTGTTTTTT
TRBV7-9,NA,NA,TRBJ1-1,CASSLKPGEAFF,TGTGCCAGCAGCCTAAAACCAGGGGAAGCTTTCTTT
TRBV7-6,NA,NA,TRBJ2-7,CASSLARNPGLAEQYF,TGTGCCAGCAGCTTAGCGCGGAACCCAGGGCTTGCCGAGCAGTACTTC
TRBV7-2,NA,NA,TRBJ1-2,CASSLVVGDTINYGYTF,TGTGCCAGCAGCTTAGTGGTTGGGGACACCATTAACTATGGCTACACCTTC
TRBV5-5,NA,NA,TRBJ1-4,CASSSGLGVGEKLFF,TGTGCCAGCAGCTCGGGCTTGGGGGTGGGCGAAAAACTGTTTTTT
TRBV25-1,NA,NA,TRBJ1-4,CASSSTTNEKLFF,TGTGCCAGCAGCAGCACAACTAATGAAAAACTGTTTTTT
TRBV27,NA,NA,TRBJ1-1,CASSPYRVRTEAFF,TGTGCCAGCAGCCCTTACAGGGTACGAACTGAAGCTTTCTTT
TRBV10-3,NA,NA,TRBJ1-1,CAISESEGRITEAFF,TGTGCCATCAGTGAGTCGGAGGGCAGGATAACTGAAGCTTTCTTT
TRBV6-1,NA,NA,TRBJ1-6,CASSEESQRSPLHF,TGTGCCAGCAGTGAAGAGAGTCAACGGTCACCCCTCCACTTT
TRBV5-6,TRBD1,NA,TRBJ1-4,CASSVGQGKLFF,TGTGCCAGCAGCGTCGGACAGGGAAAACTGTTTTTT
TRBV7-6,NA,NA,TRBJ1-2,CASSLASGADYGYTF,TGTGCCAGCAGCTTAGCTTCAGGGGCGGACTATGGCTACACCTTC
TRBV28,NA,NA,TRBJ2-7,CASIGRFYEQYF,TGTGCCAGCATTGGGAGATTCTACGAGCAGTACTTC
TRBV7-9,TRBD1,NA,TRBJ1-2,CASSLPLGAGGNYGYTF,TGTGCCAGCAGCTTACCACTTGGGGCAGGGGGCAACTATGGCTACACCTTC
TRBV19,NA,NA,TRBJ2-1,CASSEERSYNEQFF,TGTGCCAGTAGTGAGGAAAGATCCTACAATGAGCAGTTCTTC
TRBV2,NA,NA,TRBJ2-1,CASAGVGLGNEQFF,TGTGCCAGTGCGGGCGTGGGGCTGGGCAATGAGCAGTTCTTC